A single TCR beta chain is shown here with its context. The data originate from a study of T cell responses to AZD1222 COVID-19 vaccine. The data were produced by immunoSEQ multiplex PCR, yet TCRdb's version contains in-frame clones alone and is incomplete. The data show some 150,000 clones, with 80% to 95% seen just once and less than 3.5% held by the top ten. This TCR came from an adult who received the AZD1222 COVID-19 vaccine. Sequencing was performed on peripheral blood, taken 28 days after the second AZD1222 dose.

The CDR3 DNA reads as TGCGCCAGCAGCCCCCCGGCGCGGGGACAGGGTGGCTACACCTTC. It yields the protein CASSPPARGQGGYTF. The J gene is TRBJ1-2, the V gene TRBV5-1; the match to TRBD1 covers 9 bases. Germline V CDR1 and CDR2: SGHRS, YFSETQ. The CDR3 covers 15 residues. J lost 7 bases, V lost 4 bases, and 11 bases had no gene match. Full variable domain (rest looked up from reference TRBV5-1 and TRBJ1-2): KAGVTQTPRYLIKTRGQQVTLSCSPISGHRSVSWYQQTPGQGLQFLFEYFSETQRNKGNFPGRFSGRQFSNSRSEMNVSTLELGDSALYLCASSPPARGQGGYTFGSGTRLTVV.